This passage covers 2 T cell receptor beta chains from one sample sequenced in a study of shared clonotypes between healthy human individuals. The repertoire was sequenced with immunoSEQ multiplex PCR; TCRdb's copy has only in-frame clones and lacks some. The sample records over 2 million clones, 95% being singletons. The sequencing input was naive CD4+ T cells sorted from blood. As for subset: CD45RA+ positively selected. The receptor source for this set is a man in his late teens or twenties in good health.

V and J are TRBV7-3 and TRBJ1-2, with D hard to call. Germline-derived CDR1 and CDR2 are SGHTA and FQGTGA. The germline V and J ends were trimmed by 3 bases and 2 bases, with 7 bases remaining between them. This CDR3 is 13 amino acids long. The CDR3 DNA sequence: TGTGCCAGCAGCTTCGGACCCAACTATGGCTACACCTTC. It encodes CASSFGPNYGYTF.

The rearrangement joins TRBV6-5 to TRBJ1-3; 7 bases agree with TRBD1. The CDR3 loop spans 16 amino acids. The germline CDR1 and CDR2 sequences are MNHEY and SVGAGI. J gave up 5 bases and V 0 bases, and 7 bases lay outside the gene matches. CDR3 residues: CASSYSSATGRNTIYF. The CDR3 coding sequence is TGTGCCAGCAGTTACTCGTCCGCGACAGGGAGAAACACCATATATTTT.